This is a list of T cell receptor beta chains from one sample in a study of human T cells and chemical hapten exposure. TCRdb re-called the RACE reads through MiXCR, storing one row per CDR3 protein. The data contain some 90,000 distinct CDR3 sequences, roughly 10% of them singletons. Sequencing used whole blood, obtained in connection with sensitization to the hapten diphenylcyclopropenone (DPC). The receptor source for this set is a woman in her 30s with alopecia areata. Some clones in this sample may be carry-over from other donors' samples. Both conserved end residues are part of each CDR3. The order of the fields is CDR3 protein, CDR3 DNA, clone size, V gene, J gene, D gene. The D gene is left open where the match is weak. Clone size is shown for a subset of rows, as once, few, many or a class of expanded clone.

cdr3_aa: CASSILDRGNEQFF
cdr3_nt: TGTGCCAGCAGTATCTTGGACAGGGGAAATGAGCAGTTCTTC
clone_size: few
v_call: TRBV2
j_call: TRBJ2-1
d_call: TRBD1

cdr3_aa: CASRWTDNTEAFF
cdr3_nt: TGTGCCAGCAGATGGACAGACAACACTGAAGCTTTCTTT
clone_size: many
v_call: TRBV28
j_call: TRBJ1-1
d_call: .

cdr3_aa: CASSLLGEAFF
cdr3_nt: TGTGCCAGCAGCTTATTGGGCGAAGCTTTCTTT
clone_size: .
v_call: TRBV7-2
j_call: TRBJ1-1
d_call: .

cdr3_aa: CASSGSGTGNSPLHF
cdr3_nt: TGTGCCAGCTCTGGATCCGGGACAGGAAATTCACCCCTCCACTTT
clone_size: .
v_call: TRBV10-3
j_call: TRBJ1-6
d_call: TRBD1

cdr3_aa: CAIGPGQGAQETQYF
cdr3_nt: TGTGCCATCGGACCGGGACAGGGGGCCCAAGAGACCCAGTACTTC
clone_size: many
v_call: TRBV10-3
j_call: TRBJ2-5
d_call: TRBD1

cdr3_aa: CASSLGDRGFTEAFF
cdr3_nt: TGTGCCAGCAGCTTAGGGGACAGGGGTTTCACTGAAGCTTTCTTT
clone_size: .
v_call: TRBV5-6
j_call: TRBJ1-1
d_call: TRBD1

cdr3_aa: CASRQGQGANYGYTF
cdr3_nt: TGTGCCAGCAGACAGGGACAGGGAGCCAACTATGGCTACACCTTC
clone_size: many
v_call: TRBV6-1
j_call: TRBJ1-2
d_call: TRBD1

cdr3_aa: CASTPGKGVNTEAFF
cdr3_nt: TGTGCCAGCACCCCAGGAAAGGGAGTCAACACTGAAGCTTTCTTT
clone_size: .
v_call: TRBV28
j_call: TRBJ1-1
d_call: .

cdr3_aa: CASSWAGRGEQFF
cdr3_nt: TGCGCCAGCAGCTGGGCGGGGAGGGGAGAGCAGTTCTTC
clone_size: few
v_call: TRBV5-1
j_call: TRBJ2-1
d_call: TRBD2

cdr3_aa: CASTRGTGGFEHF
cdr3_nt: TGTGCCAGCACCCGGGGGACGGGCGGCTTTGAGCATTTT
clone_size: few
v_call: TRBV2
j_call: TRBJ1-5
d_call: .

cdr3_aa: CASSWRTGNEKLFF
cdr3_nt: TGTGCCAGCAGTTGGAGGACAGGGAATGAAAAACTGTTTTTT
clone_size: .
v_call: TRBV12-3/TRBV12-4
j_call: TRBJ1-4
d_call: TRBD1

cdr3_aa: CASSLVQENSPLHF
cdr3_nt: TGCGCCAGCAGCTTGGTGCAGGAAAATTCACCCCTCCACTTT
clone_size: few
v_call: TRBV5-1
j_call: TRBJ1-6
d_call: .

cdr3_aa: CATSDGLTQYNEQFF
cdr3_nt: TGTGCCACCAGTGATGGGCTGACGCAGTACAATGAGCAGTTCTTC
clone_size: many
v_call: TRBV24-1
j_call: TRBJ2-1
d_call: .

cdr3_aa: CASAGTGAYEQYF
cdr3_nt: TGTGCCAGCGCCGGGACGGGGGCCTACGAGCAGTACTTC
clone_size: .
v_call: TRBV18
j_call: TRBJ2-7
d_call: .

cdr3_aa: CSAKDSYSNQPQHF
cdr3_nt: TGCAGTGCGAAGGACAGCTATAGCAATCAGCCCCAGCATTTT
clone_size: many
v_call: TRBV20-1
j_call: TRBJ1-5
d_call: .

cdr3_aa: CSATGTSGKNEQFF
cdr3_nt: TGCAGTGCTACCGGGACTAGCGGGAAAAATGAGCAGTTCTTC
clone_size: .
v_call: TRBV20-1
j_call: TRBJ2-1
d_call: TRBD2

cdr3_aa: CASSFRGADGGYTF
cdr3_nt: TGTGCCAGCAGTTTCCGGGGGGCTGACGGTGGCTACACCTTC
clone_size: few
v_call: TRBV12-3/TRBV12-4
j_call: TRBJ1-2
d_call: .

cdr3_aa: CASRGQGEGTEAFF
cdr3_nt: TGTGCCAGCAGGGGTCAGGGAGAGGGCACTGAAGCTTTCTTT
clone_size: .
v_call: TRBV5-6
j_call: TRBJ1-1
d_call: .

cdr3_aa: CASSVSGGASETQYF
cdr3_nt: TGTGCCAGTAGCGTTAGCGGGGGGGCCTCAGAGACCCAGTACTTC
clone_size: many
v_call: TRBV19
j_call: TRBJ2-5
d_call: TRBD2

cdr3_aa: CASRPLASRGLETQYF
cdr3_nt: TGCGCCAGCAGGCCCCTTGCGAGCAGGGGGCTGGAGACCCAGTACTTC
clone_size: few
v_call: TRBV10-2
j_call: TRBJ2-5
d_call: TRBD1

cdr3_aa: CASSYSPGDTQYF
cdr3_nt: TGTGCCAGCAGTTACTCGCCGGGAGATACGCAGTATTTT
clone_size: few
v_call: TRBV6-5
j_call: TRBJ2-3
d_call: .

cdr3_aa: CSAMEVYGYTF
cdr3_nt: TGCAGTGCTATGGAAGTCTATGGCTACACCTTC
clone_size: few
v_call: TRBV20-1
j_call: TRBJ1-2
d_call: .

cdr3_aa: CASSLPGSRGNTIYF
cdr3_nt: TGTGCCAGCAGTTTACCCGGCAGTCGTGGAAACACCATATATTTT
clone_size: many
v_call: TRBV28
j_call: TRBJ1-3
d_call: .

cdr3_aa: CAISVPGGTEAFF
cdr3_nt: TGTGCCATCAGTGTACCAGGGGGGACTGAAGCTTTCTTT
clone_size: few
v_call: TRBV10-3
j_call: TRBJ1-1
d_call: TRBD1

cdr3_aa: CASSALAGEVRETQYF
cdr3_nt: TGTGCCAGCAGTGCCTTAGCGGGAGAAGTTCGAGAGACCCAGTACTTC
clone_size: .
v_call: TRBV12-3/TRBV12-4
j_call: TRBJ2-5
d_call: TRBD2

cdr3_aa: CSASAQGDNYGYTF
cdr3_nt: TGCAGTGCTAGTGCTCAGGGGGATAACTATGGCTACACCTTC
clone_size: many
v_call: TRBV20-1
j_call: TRBJ1-2
d_call: TRBD1

cdr3_aa: CASSPWASGIYEQYF
cdr3_nt: TGTGCCAGCAGCCCCTGGGCTAGCGGTATCTACGAGCAGTACTTC
clone_size: few
v_call: TRBV7-2
j_call: TRBJ2-7
d_call: TRBD2

cdr3_aa: CASSARVTYNSPLHF
cdr3_nt: TGTGCCAGCAGTGCCAGGGTTACCTATAATTCACCCCTCCACTTT
clone_size: many
v_call: TRBV6-5
j_call: TRBJ1-6
d_call: .

cdr3_aa: CASSLIRLGTSTDTQYF
cdr3_nt: TGTGCCAGCAGTTTAATCCGTTTGGGGACTAGCACAGATACGCAGTATTTT
clone_size: many
v_call: TRBV28
j_call: TRBJ2-3
d_call: .

cdr3_aa: CASSLAQGSTEAFF
cdr3_nt: TGTGCCAGCAGCTTAGCCCAGGGCAGCACTGAAGCTTTCTTT
clone_size: many
v_call: TRBV7-2
j_call: TRBJ1-1
d_call: .

cdr3_aa: CAWSVLTDTQYF
cdr3_nt: TGTGCCTGGAGTGTACTAACAGATACGCAGTATTTT
clone_size: many
v_call: TRBV30
j_call: TRBJ2-3
d_call: .

cdr3_aa: CASSAGGLDTEAFF
cdr3_nt: TGTGCCAGCAGTGCGGGCGGGTTGGACACTGAAGCTTTCTTT
clone_size: .
v_call: TRBV28
j_call: TRBJ1-1
d_call: .

cdr3_aa: CASSPSGPNQPQHF
cdr3_nt: TGTGCCAGCTCACCGTCAGGGCCCAATCAGCCCCAGCATTTT
clone_size: .
v_call: TRBV18
j_call: TRBJ1-5
d_call: .

cdr3_aa: CASRLAGATDTQYF
cdr3_nt: TGCGCCAGCAGGCTAGCGGGGGCAACAGATACGCAGTATTTT
clone_size: few
v_call: TRBV5-1
j_call: TRBJ2-3
d_call: TRBD2

cdr3_aa: CASSPTGTGIWGTQYF
cdr3_nt: TGTGCCAGCAGTCCGACCGGGACAGGAATTTGGGGTACGCAGTATTTT
clone_size: many
v_call: TRBV28
j_call: TRBJ2-3
d_call: TRBD1

cdr3_aa: CASSLADTYEQYF
cdr3_nt: TGTGCCAGCAGTTTAGCGGATACCTACGAGCAGTACTTC
clone_size: many
v_call: TRBV12-3/TRBV12-4
j_call: TRBJ2-7
d_call: .

cdr3_aa: CASSVGLAGDTDTQYF
cdr3_nt: TGTGCCAGCAGCGTCGGACTAGCGGGGGACACAGATACGCAGTATTTT
clone_size: few
v_call: TRBV7-2
j_call: TRBJ2-3
d_call: TRBD2

cdr3_aa: CASSSSGDRGSPSSYEQYF
cdr3_nt: TGTGCCAGCAGCTCCAGTGGGGACAGGGGCTCCCCAAGCTCCTACGAGCAGTACTTC
clone_size: .
v_call: TRBV11-2
j_call: TRBJ2-7
d_call: TRBD1

cdr3_aa: CASSGDRRTEAFF
cdr3_nt: TGTGCCAGCAGTGGGGACAGGCGCACTGAAGCTTTCTTT
clone_size: many
v_call: TRBV7-2
j_call: TRBJ1-1
d_call: TRBD1

cdr3_aa: CASNLQGMENSPLHF
cdr3_nt: TGTGCCAGCAATCTACAGGGAATGGAGAATTCACCCCTCCACTTT
clone_size: many
v_call: TRBV9
j_call: TRBJ1-6
d_call: .

cdr3_aa: CAIRSGPLYNEQFF
cdr3_nt: TGTGCCATCAGATCGGGGCCTTTATACAATGAGCAGTTCTTC
clone_size: .
v_call: TRBV10-3
j_call: TRBJ2-1
d_call: .

cdr3_aa: CASSLGVDRDSSEAFF
cdr3_nt: TGTGCCAGCAGCTTGGGGGTCGACAGGGATAGCTCTGAAGCTTTCTTT
clone_size: .
v_call: TRBV5-6
j_call: TRBJ1-1
d_call: TRBD1

cdr3_aa: CASRVQQGPQHF
cdr3_nt: TGTGCCAGCAGAGTCCAACAGGGGCCCCAGCATTTT
clone_size: .
v_call: TRBV28
j_call: TRBJ1-5
d_call: .

cdr3_aa: CASSSQGVSGTEAFF
cdr3_nt: TGTGCCAGCAGCTCCCAGGGGGTGAGCGGTACTGAAGCTTTCTTT
clone_size: many
v_call: TRBV13
j_call: TRBJ1-1
d_call: TRBD1

cdr3_aa: CSVVFSGPGAEAFF
cdr3_nt: TGCAGCGTTGTGTTCTCGGGGCCAGGGGCTGAAGCTTTCTTT
clone_size: .
v_call: TRBV29-1
j_call: TRBJ1-1
d_call: .

cdr3_aa: CASSLDPGGHETQYF
cdr3_nt: TGTGCCAGCAGCTTAGACCCAGGGGGGCACGAGACCCAGTACTTC
clone_size: .
v_call: TRBV7-2
j_call: TRBJ2-5
d_call: .

cdr3_aa: CSARGQINQPQHF
cdr3_nt: TGCAGTGCTAGAGGGCAGATAAATCAGCCCCAGCATTTT
clone_size: .
v_call: TRBV20-1
j_call: TRBJ1-5
d_call: .

cdr3_aa: CASAPGREVGELFF
cdr3_nt: TGTGCCAGCGCCCCCGGGAGGGAAGTCGGGGAGCTGTTTTTT
clone_size: few
v_call: TRBV6-5
j_call: TRBJ2-2
d_call: TRBD2

cdr3_aa: CASSPGTGKTEAFF
cdr3_nt: TGTGCCAGCAGCCCCGGGACAGGGAAAACTGAAGCTTTCTTT
clone_size: few
v_call: TRBV7-3
j_call: TRBJ1-1
d_call: TRBD1

cdr3_aa: CSVDGRGAETQYF
cdr3_nt: TGCAGCGTTGACGGCAGGGGAGCAGAGACCCAGTACTTC
clone_size: few
v_call: TRBV29-1
j_call: TRBJ2-5
d_call: .